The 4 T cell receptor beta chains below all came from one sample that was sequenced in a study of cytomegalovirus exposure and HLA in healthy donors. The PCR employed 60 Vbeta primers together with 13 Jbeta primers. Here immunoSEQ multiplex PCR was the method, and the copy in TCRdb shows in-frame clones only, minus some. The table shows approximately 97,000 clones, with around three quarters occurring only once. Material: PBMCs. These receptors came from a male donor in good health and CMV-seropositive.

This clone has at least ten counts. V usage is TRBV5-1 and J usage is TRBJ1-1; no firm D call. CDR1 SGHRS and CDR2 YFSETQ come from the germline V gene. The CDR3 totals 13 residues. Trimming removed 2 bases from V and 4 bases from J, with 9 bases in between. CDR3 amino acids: CASSLQQSTEAFF. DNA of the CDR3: TGCGCCAGCAGCTTACAGCAGAGCACTGAAGCTTTCTTT.

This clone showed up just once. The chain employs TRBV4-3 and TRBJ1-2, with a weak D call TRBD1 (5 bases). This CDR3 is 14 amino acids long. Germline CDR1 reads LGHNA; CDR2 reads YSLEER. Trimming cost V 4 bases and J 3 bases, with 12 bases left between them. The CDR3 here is CASSPRGADYGYTF. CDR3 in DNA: TGCGCCAGCAGCCCACGTGGGGCCGACTATGGCTACACCTTC.

In DNA form, the CDR3 reads TGTGCCACCAGCAGATTGGGACAAGGGCTTAGCACAGATACGCAGTATTTT. It codes for CATSRLGQGLSTDTQYF. The chain recombines TRBV15 with TRBJ2-3; maybe TRBD1 (6 bases). Germline loops: CDR1 LNHNV, CDR2 YYDKDF (reference sequence). The CDR3 is made up of 17 amino acids. Between the trimmed V and J ends, which lost 2 bases and 0 bases, there was a span of 15 bases.

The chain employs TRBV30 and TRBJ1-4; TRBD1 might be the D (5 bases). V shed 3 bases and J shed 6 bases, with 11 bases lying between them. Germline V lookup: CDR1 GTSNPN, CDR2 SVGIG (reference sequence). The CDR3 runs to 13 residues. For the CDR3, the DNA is TGTGCCTGGAGCGCTGACAGCGATGAAAAACTGTTTTTT. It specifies CAWSADSDEKLFF.